Given below is one T cell receptor beta chain in context. What it recognizes is unknown. This record belongs to a study of cytomegalovirus exposure and HLA in healthy donors. Overall study: Among roughly 190 million T cells, an earlier analysis found 120 million or so unique TCR beta sequences. Regarding the study as a whole: Presence/absence comparisons presumed near-even sequencing depth among donors. The majority of CMV-associated TCR beta chains were reported as apparently HLA-restricted in a later analysis. DRB1 showed the most TCR associations and HLA-C the fewest in a later analysis, as rates varied by HLA locus.

The PCR used 60 Vbeta and 13 Jbeta primers. Profiling relied on immunoSEQ multiplex PCR, and the TCRdb table lists in-frame clones only, not all of them. The sample carries some 130,000 clones, around 87% recorded once. This CDR3 has 16 residues. Trimming left V 2 bases short and J 5 bases short, with 17 bases between. CDR1 is LGHNA and CDR2 is YSLEER in the germline V gene. This chain connects TRBV4-3 to TRBJ2-3, with TRBD2 as a possible D gene (5 bases). The source material was PBMCs. The sequence was collected from a woman aged 25 to 39 in good health and CMV-seronegative. The CDR3 DNA reads TGCGCCAGCAGCCAAAACATTCTCGGCGCGGGAGATACGCAGTATTTT. It encodes CASSQNILGAGDTQYF.